Described below is a single TCR beta chain sequence and its context. Its antigen remains unknown. The data are from a study of shared clonotypes between healthy human individuals. Study results and limitations: Sharing of clonotypes among donors was expected to vary with sequencing depth.

In the original workflow: There were no quality scores in the junction-only immunoSEQ sequences, so filtering differed. This table comes from immunoSEQ multiplex PCR, and its TCRdb copy is limited to in-frame clones, with some not included. V and J calls plus clone size are reproduced from that table; the DNA served to infer D and trimming. This sample has approximately 530,000 clones, with 90% to 97% found just once. V lost 2 bases, J lost 6 bases, and 4 bases stayed unmatched. The germline V gene encodes CDR1 SEHNR and CDR2 FQNEAQ (reference sequence). This CDR3 has 15 residues. V is TRBV7-9 and J is TRBJ1-6; 7 bases are a match to TRBD1. Sequenced input: naive CD4+ T cells sorted from blood. Described subset: CD45RA+ positively selected. The sequence came from a woman aged 25 to 39 in good health. The CDR3 DNA sequence: TGTGCCAGCAGCTTACAGGGACAGATTAATTCACCCCTCCACTTT. Protein sequence: CASSLQGQINSPLHF.